Listed below are T cell receptor beta chains from one sample, sequenced in a study of neurological immune-mediated disorders. TCRdb reprocessed the 5' RACE reads with MiXCR, giving one entry per CDR3 protein. The sample holds over 35,000 distinct CDR3 sequences, approximately 11% seen once. The sample consisted of PBMCs. The receptors derive from a female donor in good health. Both conserved end residues are part of each CDR3. Each record gives: V gene, CDR3 protein.

>TRBV27
CASSLFGQGYQETQYF
>TRBV29-1
CSVDGTGYEQYF
>TRBV15
CATSSRQGVNAEAFF
>TRBV9
CASSSGDNSPLHF
>TRBV27
CASSLYTPLMPSYNEQFF
>TRBV5-1
CASPPSTAIYNEQFF
>TRBV6-1
CASSSINRDNQPQHF
>TRBV11-2
CASSFGLALDEQFF
>TRBV11-3
CASSLDRGTQYF
>TRBV5-1
CASSPWESLAYEQYF
>TRBV6-6
CASTRGGAGNEQFF
>TRBV29-1
CSVEISGTASYGYTF
>TRBV24-1
CATSDSGTGGPNYGYTF
>TRBV5-1
CASSLITSGGAYEQFF
>TRBV7-2
CASSLAGGHPGETQYF
>TRBV5-1
CASSLSAGKETQYF
>TRBV9
CASSPKGQGAIGYGYTF
>TRBV28
CASLLNRGYTEAFF
>TRBV7-2
CASSLGTSADTQYF
>TRBV6-2/TRBV6-3
CASTSDSYTQYF
>TRBV27
CASSLLQGSGELFF
>TRBV10-3
CAISEVGTKSYEQYF
>TRBV5-6
CASNQGFGGYTF
>TRBV6-5
CASSPRGHEQFF
>TRBV29-1
CSVPGPTSGANVLTF
>TRBV11-2
CASSHPPRGWHGHTSDTQYF
>TRBV5-1
CASSDINSGANVLTF
>TRBV29-1
CSVELGRGGRTDTQYF
>TRBV20-1
CSASDGGGDTQYF
>TRBV7-3
CASSSGPAREQFF
>TRBV20-1
CSASGDSSYNEQFF
>TRBV10-3
CAISDPDYYNEQFF
>TRBV5-1
CASSQRQGTDTQYF
>TRBV5-1
CASRLLAGAGNEQFF
>TRBV7-3
CASSLEGTLPGEQYF
>TRBV7-8
CASSLPAGFEAFF
>TRBV12-3/TRBV12-4
CASSLPNSGANVLTF
>TRBV29-1
CSVEDDGQGQFF
>TRBV5-1
CASSFGLAVYNEQFF
>TRBV29-1
CSGQGVNTEAFF
>TRBV5-1
CASSSGQRNTVELVF
>TRBV2
CASGPIILPGQGTAAAKNIQYF
>TRBV3-1
CASSQGGQIKYTF
>TRBV7-8
CASSLLGGQETQYF
>TRBV5-1
CASSSRLTGAGELFF
>TRBV7-2
CASSPPTSGRAPDF
>TRBV29-1
CSALTGGEETQYF
>TRBV5-1
CASSQAGSSPLHF
>TRBV2
CASSRGALTLTVAFF